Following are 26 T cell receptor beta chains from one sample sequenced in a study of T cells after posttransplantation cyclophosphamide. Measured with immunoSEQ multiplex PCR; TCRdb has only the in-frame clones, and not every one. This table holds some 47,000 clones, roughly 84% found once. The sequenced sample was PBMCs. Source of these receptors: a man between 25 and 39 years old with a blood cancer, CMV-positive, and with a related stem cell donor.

CDR3 in amino acids: CASSPGLAGSTDTQYF. The CDR3 coding sequence is TGTGCCAGCAGCCCCGGCCTAGCGGGGAGCACAGATACGCAGTATTTT. The rearrangement uses TRBV5-4 and TRBJ2-3; 9 bases agree with TRBD2. The CDR3 runs 16 residues. The germline gives CDR1 SGHNT, CDR2 YYREEE (reference sequence). V gave up 4 bases and J gave up 0 bases; unmatched junction bases: 6.

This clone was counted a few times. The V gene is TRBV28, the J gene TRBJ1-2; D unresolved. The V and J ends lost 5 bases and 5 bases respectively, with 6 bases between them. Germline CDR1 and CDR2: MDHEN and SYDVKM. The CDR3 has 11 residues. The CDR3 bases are TGTGCCAGCAGTGTACAGTATGGCTACACCTTC. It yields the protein CASSVQYGYTF.

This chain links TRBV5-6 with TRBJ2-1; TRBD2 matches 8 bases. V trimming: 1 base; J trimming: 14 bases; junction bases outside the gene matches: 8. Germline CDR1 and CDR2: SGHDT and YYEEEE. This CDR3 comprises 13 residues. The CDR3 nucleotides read TGTGCCAGCAGCTTGACCCAGCGGGAGTGGGAGTTCTTC. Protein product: CASSLTQREWEFF.

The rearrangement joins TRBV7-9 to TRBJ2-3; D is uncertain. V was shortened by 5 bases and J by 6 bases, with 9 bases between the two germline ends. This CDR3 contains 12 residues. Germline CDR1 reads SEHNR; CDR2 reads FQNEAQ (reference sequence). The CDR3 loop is CASSTSPDTQYF. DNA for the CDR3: TGTGCCAGCAGCACTTCTCCGGATACGCAGTATTTT.

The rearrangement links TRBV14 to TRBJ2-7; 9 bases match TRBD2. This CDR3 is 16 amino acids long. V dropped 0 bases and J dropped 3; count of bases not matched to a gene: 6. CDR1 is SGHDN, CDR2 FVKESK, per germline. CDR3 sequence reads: CASSQESRGRGYEQYF. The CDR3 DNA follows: TGTGCCAGCAGCCAAGAGTCTCGCGGGAGGGGCTACGAGCAGTACTTC.

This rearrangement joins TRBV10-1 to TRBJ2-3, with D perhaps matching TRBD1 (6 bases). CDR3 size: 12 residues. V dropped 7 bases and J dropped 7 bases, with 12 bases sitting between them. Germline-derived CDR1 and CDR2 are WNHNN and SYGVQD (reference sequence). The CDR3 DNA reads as TGCGCCAGCAAACAGGGAAAGAATACGCAGTATTTT. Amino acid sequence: CASKQGKNTQYF.

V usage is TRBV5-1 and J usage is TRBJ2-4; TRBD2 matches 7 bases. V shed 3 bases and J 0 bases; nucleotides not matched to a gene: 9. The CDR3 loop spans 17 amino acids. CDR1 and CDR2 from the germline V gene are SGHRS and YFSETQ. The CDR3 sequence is CASSSGEGGLAKNIQYF. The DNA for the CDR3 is TGCGCCAGCAGCTCCGGGGAGGGCGGTCTAGCCAAAAACATTCAGTACTTC.

CDR3 DNA sequence: TGTGCCGTCGGGAATAGCGGGTACTCCTACGAGCAGTACTTC. Translating gives CAVGNSGYSYEQYF. J is TRBJ2-7 and V is TRBV11-3; 7 bases fit TRBD2. This CDR3 is built from 14 residues. V dropped 11 bases and J dropped 0; count of bases not matched to a gene: 10. Germline V gene sequence: CDR1 SGHNT, CDR2 YENEEA.

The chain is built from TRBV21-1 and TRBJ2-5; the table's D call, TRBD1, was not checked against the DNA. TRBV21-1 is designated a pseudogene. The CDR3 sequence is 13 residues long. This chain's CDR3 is CASPRTGQETQYF. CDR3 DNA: TGTGCCAGCCCTAGGACAGGGCAAGAGACCCAGTACTTC.

CDR3 amino acids: CSARQLPMQYF. The CDR3 DNA reads TGCAGTGCTAGGCAACTACCTATGCAGTATTTT. The rearrangement joins TRBV20-1 to TRBJ2-3; no reliable D call. CDR3 length: 11 residues. Trimming shortened V by 3 bases and J by 11 bases, and 12 bases separated the two germline ends. CDR1 is DFQATT and CDR2 is SNEGSKA in the germline V gene (reference sequence).

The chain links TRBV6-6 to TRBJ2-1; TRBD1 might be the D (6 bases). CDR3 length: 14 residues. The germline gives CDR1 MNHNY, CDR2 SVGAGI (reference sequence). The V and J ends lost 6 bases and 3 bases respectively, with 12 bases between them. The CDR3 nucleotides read TGTGCCAGCAGAGTCCGGGACATCTACAATGAGCAGTTCTTC. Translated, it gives CASRVRDIYNEQFF.

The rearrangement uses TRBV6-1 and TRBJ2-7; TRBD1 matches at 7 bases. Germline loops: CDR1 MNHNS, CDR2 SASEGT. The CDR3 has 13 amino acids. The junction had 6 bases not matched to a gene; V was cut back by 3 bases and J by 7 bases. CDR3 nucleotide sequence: TGTGCCAGCAGTGATGGGACAGTAGAGGAGCAGTACTTC. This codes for CASSDGTVEEQYF.

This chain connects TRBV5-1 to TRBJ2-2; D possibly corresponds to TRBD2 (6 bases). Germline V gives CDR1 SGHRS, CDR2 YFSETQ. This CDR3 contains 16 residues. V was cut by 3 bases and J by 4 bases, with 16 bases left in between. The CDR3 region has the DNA TGCGCCAGCAGCTCGAGGGACTTTAAAAGCACCGGGGAGCTGTTTTTT. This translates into CASSSRDFKSTGELFF.

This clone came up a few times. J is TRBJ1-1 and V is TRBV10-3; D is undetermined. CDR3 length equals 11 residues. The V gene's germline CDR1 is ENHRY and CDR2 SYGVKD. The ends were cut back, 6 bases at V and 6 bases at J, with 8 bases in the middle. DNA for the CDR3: TGTGCCATCAGGGGGAGGGCTGAAGCTTTCTTT. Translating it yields CAIRGRAEAFF.

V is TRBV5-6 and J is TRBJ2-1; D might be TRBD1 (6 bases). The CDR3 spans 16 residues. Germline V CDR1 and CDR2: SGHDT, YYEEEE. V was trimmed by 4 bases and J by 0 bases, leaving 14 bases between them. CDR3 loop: CASSARQASSYNEQFF. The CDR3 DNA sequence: TGTGCCAGCAGCGCAAGACAGGCATCCTCCTACAATGAGCAGTTCTTC.

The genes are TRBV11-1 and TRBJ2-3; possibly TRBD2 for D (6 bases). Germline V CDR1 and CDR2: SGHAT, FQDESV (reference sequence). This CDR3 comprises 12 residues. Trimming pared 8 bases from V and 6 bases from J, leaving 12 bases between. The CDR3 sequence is CASGGGRDTQYF. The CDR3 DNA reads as TGTGCCAGCGGCGGAGGGAGGGATACGCAGTATTTT.

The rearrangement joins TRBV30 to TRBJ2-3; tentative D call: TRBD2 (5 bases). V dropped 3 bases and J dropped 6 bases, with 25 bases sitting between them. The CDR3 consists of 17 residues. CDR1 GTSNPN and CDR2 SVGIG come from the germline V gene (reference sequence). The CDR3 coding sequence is TGTGCCTGGAGCCCCCCCGGGCTAGCTATAGTCAGGGATACGCAGTATTTT. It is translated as CAWSPPGLAIVRDTQYF.

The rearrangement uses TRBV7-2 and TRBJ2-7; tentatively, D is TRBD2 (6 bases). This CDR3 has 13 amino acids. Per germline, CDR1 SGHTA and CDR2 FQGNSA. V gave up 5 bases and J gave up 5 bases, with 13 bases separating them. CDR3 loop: CASSRRAGNEQYF. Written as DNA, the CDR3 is TGTGCCAGCAGCCGTCGTGCGGGAAACGAGCAGTACTTC.

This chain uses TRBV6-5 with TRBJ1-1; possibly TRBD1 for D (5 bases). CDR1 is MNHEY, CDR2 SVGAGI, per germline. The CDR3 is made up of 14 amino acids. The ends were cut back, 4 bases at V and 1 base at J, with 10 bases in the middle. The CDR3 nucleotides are TGTGCCAGCAGTTTTACGACAGAGAACACTGAAGCTTTCTTT. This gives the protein CASSFTTENTEAFF.

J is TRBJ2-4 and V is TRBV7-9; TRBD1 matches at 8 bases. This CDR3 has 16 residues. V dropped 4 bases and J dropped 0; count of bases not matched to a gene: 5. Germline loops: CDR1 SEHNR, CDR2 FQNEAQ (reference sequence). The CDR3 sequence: CASSSGGREAKNIQYF. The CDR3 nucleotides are TGTGCCAGCAGCTCAGGGGGCCGGGAAGCCAAAAACATTCAGTACTTC.

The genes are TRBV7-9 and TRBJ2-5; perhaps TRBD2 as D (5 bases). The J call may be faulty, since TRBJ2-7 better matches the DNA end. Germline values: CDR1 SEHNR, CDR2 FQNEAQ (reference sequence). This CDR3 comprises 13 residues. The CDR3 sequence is CASSSGRDYEQYF. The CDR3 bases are TGTGCCAGCAGCTCCGGACGGGACTACGAGCAGTACTTC.

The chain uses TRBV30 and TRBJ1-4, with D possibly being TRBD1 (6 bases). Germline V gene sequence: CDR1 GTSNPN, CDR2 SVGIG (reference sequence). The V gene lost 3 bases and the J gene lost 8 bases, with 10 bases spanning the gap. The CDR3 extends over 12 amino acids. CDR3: CAWSRGGEKLFF. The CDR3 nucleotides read TGTGCCTGGAGCAGGGGCGGAGAAAAACTGTTTTTT.

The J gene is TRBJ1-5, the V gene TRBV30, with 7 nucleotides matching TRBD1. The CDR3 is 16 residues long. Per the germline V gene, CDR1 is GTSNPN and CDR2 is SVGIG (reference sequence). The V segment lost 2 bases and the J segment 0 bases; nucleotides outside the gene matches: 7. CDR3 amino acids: CAWSSRGEYSNQPQHF. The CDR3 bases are TGTGCCTGGAGTTCCAGGGGGGAATATAGCAATCAGCCCCAGCATTTT.

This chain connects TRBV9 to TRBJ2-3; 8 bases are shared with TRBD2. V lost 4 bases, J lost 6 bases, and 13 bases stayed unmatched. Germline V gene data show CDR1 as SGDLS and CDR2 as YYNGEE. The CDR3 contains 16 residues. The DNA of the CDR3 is TGTGCCAGCAGCACCCGGGCGGGGGGCCTATCGGATACGCAGTATTTT. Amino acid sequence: CASSTRAGGLSDTQYF.

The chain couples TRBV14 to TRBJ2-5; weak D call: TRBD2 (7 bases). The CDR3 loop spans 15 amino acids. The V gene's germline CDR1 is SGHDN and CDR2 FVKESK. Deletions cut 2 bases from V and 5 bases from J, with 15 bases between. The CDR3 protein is CASSQWGGRGETQYF. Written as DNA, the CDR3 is TGTGCCAGCAGCCAATGGGGGGGCAGAGGGGAGACCCAGTACTTC.

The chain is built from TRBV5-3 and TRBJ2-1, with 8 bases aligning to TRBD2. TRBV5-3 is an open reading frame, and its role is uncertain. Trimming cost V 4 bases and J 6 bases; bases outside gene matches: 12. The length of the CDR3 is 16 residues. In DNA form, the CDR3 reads TGTGCCAGAAGCGGAACCGTAGCGGGATGTGTCAATGAGCAGTTCTTC. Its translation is CARSGTVAGCVNEQFF.